The 21 T cell receptor beta chains below come from one sample, sequenced in a study of T cells in Graves' hyperthyroidism and ophthalmopathy (dated by TCRdb to the late 2010s). Library method: multiplex PCR. The sequencer was an Illumina HiSeq 2000. The TCR beta CDR3 regions were amplified from RNA transcripts. The TCR CDR3 was subjected to a first round of RT-PCR using the HTBI primer set and the Qiagen OneStep RT-PCR kit. TCRdb redid the processing of the public reads, applying fastp at Q25 and MiXCR, and retained in-frame beta chains. Each entry is one CDR3 protein sequence, shown with its most common DNA and genes. Across this sample there are roughly 700,000 distinct CDR3 sequences, with 14% seen only once. The ten largest clones add up to about 9.4% of the sample. Source material: blood. The receptor source for this set is a woman younger than 30 with Graves' hyperthyroidism.

The chain recombines TRBV29-1 with TRBJ2-1; D is unresolved. The CDR3 runs to 13 residues. Germline CDR1 is SQVTM and CDR2 is ANQGSEA. V dropped 4 bases and J dropped 0 bases, with 7 bases sitting between them. The CDR3 coding sequence is TGCAGCGTTGTGACCTCCTCCTACAATGAGCAGTTCTTC. Translating gives CSVVTSSYNEQFF.

This clonotype came up a few times. This chain joins TRBV9 and TRBJ2-3; 8 bases line up with TRBD2. The CDR3 totals 16 residues. The J segment lost 2 bases and the V segment lost 3 bases, leaving 8 bases of the junction unmatched. Germline V gives CDR1 SGDLS, CDR2 YYNGEE. CDR3 DNA sequence: TGTGCCAGCAGCGCACCAACTAGCGGCTACACAGATACGCAGTATTTT. Protein product: CASSAPTSGYTDTQYF.

This clonotype was observed a few times. The chain has TRBV24-1 and TRBJ2-2; 10 nucleotides match TRBD2. Trimming removed 3 bases from V and 3 bases from J; junction bases left unmatched: 6. Germline V gene data show CDR1 as KGHDR and CDR2 as SFDVKD. This CDR3 has 17 amino acids. In nucleotides, the CDR3 is TGTGCCACCAGTGATCCGGGACTAGCGTCTGACACCGGGGAGCTGTTTTTT. This sequence encodes CATSDPGLASDTGELFF.

The chain carries TRBV2 and TRBJ2-5; either TRBD1 or TRBD2 may supply D (6 bases each). Deletions cut 3 bases from V and 10 bases from J, with 15 bases between. Germline V gives CDR1 SNHLY, CDR2 FYNNEI. The CDR3 sequence is 13 residues long. CDR3 sequence reads: CASSDRQAGIQYF. The CDR3 DNA reads TGTGCCAGCAGTGACCGACAGGCGGGGATCCAGTACTTC.

This clonotype came up a few times. The genes are TRBV15 and TRBJ1-4; D uncertain. The CDR3 is 15 residues long. The ends were cut back, 0 bases at V and 8 bases at J, with 13 bases in the middle. The V gene's germline CDR1 is LNHNV and CDR2 YYDKDF (reference sequence). CDR3 coding DNA: TGTGCCACCAGCAGAGATCGGATCAAGCGGGAAAAACTGTTTTTT. This encodes CATSRDRIKREKLFF.

This chain links TRBV24-1 with TRBJ2-3; the match to TRBD2 covers 7 bases. The V segment lost 1 base and the J segment 1 base; nucleotides outside the gene matches: 7. The CDR3 runs to 17 residues. In germline, CDR1 is KGHDR, CDR2 SFDVKD. The CDR3 reads CATSDFGGRAGTDTQYF. CDR3 sequence (DNA): TGTGCCACCAGTGATTTTGGAGGGAGGGCCGGCACAGATACGCAGTATTTT.

This clonotype has just a few counts. The chain is built from TRBV20-1 and TRBJ2-7, with 13 nucleotides matching TRBD2. The junction had 6 bases not matched to a gene; V was cut back by 1 base and J by 3 bases. Germline lookup yields CDR1 DFQATT and CDR2 SNEGSKA (reference sequence). The CDR3 totals 16 residues. The CDR3 region is CSARAGTSGTGYEQYF. The CDR3 nucleotides read TGCAGTGCTAGAGCCGGGACTAGCGGGACGGGCTACGAGCAGTACTTC.

The table lists this clonotype with many counts. CDR3 amino acids: CASSPPGSRTGELFF. CDR3 sequence (DNA): TGTGCCAGCAGCCCCCCAGGGAGCCGCACCGGGGAGCTGTTTTTT. The genes are TRBV3-1 and TRBJ2-2; D might be TRBD1 or TRBD2, each matching 5 bases. V was trimmed by 4 bases and J by 4 bases, leaving 13 bases between them. The length of the CDR3 is 15 residues. Germline-derived CDR1 and CDR2 are LGHDT and YNNKEL (reference sequence).

This clonotype has at least ten counts. This sequence joins TRBV28 and TRBJ2-7; TRBD1 matches 9 bases. Looked up from germline, CDR1 is MDHEN and CDR2 is SYDVKM. Trimming cost V 5 bases and J 6 bases; bases outside gene matches: 17. There are 17 residues in the CDR3. This CDR3 is CASSLLRRDRVEGEQYF. DNA for the CDR3: TGTGCCAGCAGTCTCCTTAGGAGGGACAGGGTAGAAGGCGAGCAGTACTTC.

This clonotype was seen repeatedly, ten times or more. The genes are TRBV20-1 and TRBJ2-7; weak D call: TRBD1 (6 bases). Trimming shortened V by 5 bases and J by 2 bases, and 19 bases separated the two germline ends. This CDR3 is built from 15 residues. The germline V gene encodes CDR1 DFQATT and CDR2 SNEGSKA (reference sequence). CDR3 DNA: TGCAGTGCTGCCCGCAGGGGCACCTTTGCCTACGAGCAGTACTTC. Its translation: CSAARRGTFAYEQYF.

The V gene is TRBV2, the J gene TRBJ1-2; D remains unclear. Per the germline V gene, CDR1 is SNHLY and CDR2 is FYNNEI. The CDR3 has 12 amino acids. V was shortened by 7 bases and J by 10 bases, with 16 bases between the two germline ends. The CDR3 region has the DNA TGTGCCAGCACTTCCAGGCCGACGACCTACACCTTC. Its translation: CASTSRPTTYTF.

This clonotype came up a few times. The chain's CDR3 is CATIRDRGLYEQYF. The CDR3 DNA sequence: TGTGCCACCATTAGGGACAGGGGTCTCTACGAGCAGTACTTC. The rearrangement joins TRBV28 to TRBJ2-7; TRBD1 aligns across 10 bases. The CDR3 runs 14 residues. V lost 10 bases and J lost 3; bases outside the gene matches: 9. The germline V gene encodes CDR1 MDHEN and CDR2 SYDVKM.

This clonotype was recorded many times. The V call is TRBV6-1, the J call TRBJ1-4, with D tentatively TRBD1 (6 bases). The germline V gene encodes CDR1 MNHNS and CDR2 SASEGT. V was trimmed by 6 bases and J by 8 bases, leaving 16 bases between them. This CDR3 is built from 14 residues. The DNA for the CDR3 is TGTGCCAGCAGAATCAGGGGACGGGGCGAAAAACTGTTTTTT. Its translation: CASRIRGRGEKLFF.

The table lists this clonotype with a few counts. The CDR3, as DNA: TGTGCCAGCAGCTTAGGCGGGAGCGTCACCGGGGAGCTGTTTTTT. The encoded protein is CASSLGGSVTGELFF. V usage is TRBV7-3 and J usage is TRBJ2-2, with 7 positions matching TRBD2. In germline, CDR1 is SGHTA, CDR2 FQGTGA. V dropped 2 bases and J dropped 4; count of bases not matched to a gene: 4. This CDR3 contains 15 residues. Variable domain in full (rest from reference TRBV7-3 and TRBJ2-2): GAGVSQTPSNKVTEKGKYVELRCDPISGHTALYWYRQSLGQGPEFLIYFQGTGAADDSGLPNDRFFAVRPEGSVSTLKIQRTERGDSAVYLCASSLGGSVTGELFFGEGSRLTVL.

The chain is built from TRBV29-1 and TRBJ2-1; TRBD1 might be the D (5 bases). The CDR3 is 11 amino acids. V lost 7 bases, J lost 9 bases, and 13 bases lay in between. Germline V gives CDR1 SQVTM, CDR2 ANQGSEA. CDR3 DNA sequence: TGCAGCGGCAGGGTGTCCAGTGAGCAGTTCTTC. Its translation: CSGRVSSEQFF.

The chain combines TRBV18 with TRBJ1-1; D not resolved. The CDR3 totals 14 residues. Germline CDR1 reads KGHSH; CDR2 reads LQKENI. V was clipped by 1 base and J by 5 bases, with 11 bases between them. CDR3 DNA sequence: TGTGCCAGCTCACCACAGTCCTTGGAGACTGAAGCTTTCTTT. Translating gives CASSPQSLETEAFF.

This clonotype was counted many times. The chain employs TRBV3-1 and TRBJ1-2; unclear D gene. CDR3 size: 14 residues. V shed 3 bases and J shed 2 bases, with 10 bases lying between them. Per germline, CDR1 LGHDT and CDR2 YNNKEL (reference sequence). In DNA form, the CDR3 reads TGTGCCAGCAGCCAGCGGACCTCCAACTATGGCTACACCTTC. Translation: CASSQRTSNYGYTF.

This clonotype was seen many times. CDR3 nucleotides: TGTGCCAGCAGTTACGGGGAAGGAAAGTACCAAGAGACCCAGTACTTC. Amino acid sequence: CASSYGEGKYQETQYF. V gene TRBV6-2 or TRBV6-3 combines with J gene TRBJ2-5; D not certain. This CDR3 comprises 16 residues. Germline V gene sequence: CDR1 MNHEY, CDR2 SVGEGT. The V and J ends lost 2 bases and 0 bases respectively, with 13 bases between them.

This clonotype showed up just a few times. The V gene is TRBV19, the J gene TRBJ2-7, with 12 nucleotides matching TRBD2. With V trimmed by 5 bases and J by 6 bases, 8 bases remained unmatched. The CDR3 is 15 residues long. Germline V gene sequence: CDR1 LNHDA, CDR2 SQIVND (reference sequence). The DNA of the CDR3 is TGTGCCAGTAGTCCCAGCCGACTAGCGGGAGCCGAGCAGTACTTC. Its protein product is CASSPSRLAGAEQYF.

This clonotype was observed at least ten times. The chain is built from TRBV18 and TRBJ2-7; 9 bases agree with TRBD1. The CDR3 loop spans 14 amino acids. V gave up 3 bases and J gave up 5 bases; unmatched junction bases: 5. Germline V lookup: CDR1 KGHSH, CDR2 LQKENI. The CDR3 sequence: CASSPRDRENEQYF. The DNA of the CDR3 is TGTGCCAGCTCACCGCGGGACAGGGAAAACGAGCAGTACTTC.

This clonotype was found many times. This chain links TRBV18 with TRBJ2-3; D is undetermined. CDR1 KGHSH and CDR2 LQKENI come from the germline V gene. CDR3 length: 15 residues. Trimming pared 4 bases from V and 2 bases from J, leaving 13 bases between. The CDR3 reads CASSLLDAATDTQYF. The CDR3 nucleotides read TGTGCCAGCTCACTTCTGGATGCGGCCACAGATACGCAGTATTTT.